A single sample is the source of the 8 T cell receptor beta chains below, sequenced in a study of early T cells in non-severe SARS-CoV-2 infection. TCRdb analysed the 5' RACE reads with MiXCR anew, one entry per CDR3 protein. The table lists almost 65,000 distinct CDR3 sequences, around 4.7% of them singletons, with 4.5% to 5.5% in the top ten. Sequencing was done on a sample of whole blood. These TCRs come from an adult who was a healthcare worker with PCR-confirmed SARS-CoV-2 infection or an uninfected control (not recorded which).

This clonotype was seen many times. This chain connects TRBV10-2 to TRBJ1-2; D possibly corresponds to TRBD1 (6 bases). Germline V CDR1 and CDR2: WSHSY, SAAADI. The V and J ends lost 2 bases and 8 bases respectively, with 12 bases between them. The CDR3 contains 13 residues. DNA for the CDR3: TGCGCCAGCAGTGAGGAGGGGGTGCGGGGCTACACCTTC. As protein: CASSEEGVRGYTF.

This clonotype was detected many times. The chain combines TRBV15 with TRBJ1-4, with D perhaps TRBD1 (6 bases). Germline lookup yields CDR1 LNHNV and CDR2 YYDKDF (reference sequence). Between the trimmed V and J ends, which lost 5 bases and 0 bases, there was a span of 10 bases. This CDR3 region has 15 residues. Here the CDR3 reads CATSVDRSTNEKLFF. In DNA form, the CDR3 reads TGTGCCACCAGCGTCGACAGGTCAACTAATGAAAAACTGTTTTTT. The full variable domain, its missing parts supplied by reference TRBV15 and TRBJ1-4, is DAMVIQNPRYQVTQFGKPVTLSCSQTLNHNVMYWYQQKSSQAPKLLFHYYDKDFNNEADTPDNFQSRRPNTSFCFLDIRSPGLGDTAMYLCATSVDRSTNEKLFFGSGTQLSVL.

The chain combines TRBV7-9 with TRBJ2-7, with 8 nucleotides matching TRBD1. This CDR3 is built from 15 residues. Germline lookup yields CDR1 SEHNR and CDR2 FQNEAQ (reference sequence). V dropped 5 bases and J dropped 6; count of bases not matched to a gene: 12. CDR3 nucleotide sequence: TGTGCCAGCAGCGTTTTCCGGGACAGGAGCTCCGAGCAGTACTTC. This sequence encodes CASSVFRDRSSEQYF.

This clonotype showed up many times. This chain uses TRBV30 with TRBJ2-7; D is ambiguous. CDR3 length: 12 amino acids. The germline V and J ends were trimmed by 0 bases and 4 bases, with 7 bases remaining between them. In germline, CDR1 is GTSNPN, CDR2 SVGIG (reference sequence). The DNA for the CDR3 is TGTGCCTGGAGTGTACAACAGTACGAGCAGTACTTC. Translated, it gives CAWSVQQYEQYF.

A few counts support this clonotype. The rearrangement links TRBV19 to TRBJ1-2; TRBD1 might be the D (6 bases). The V end lost 4 bases, the J end lost 7 bases, and 19 bases lay between the germline ends. CDR1 and CDR2 from the germline V gene are LNHDA and SQIVND (reference sequence). The CDR3 loop spans 15 amino acids. CDR3 loop: CASSKRQAATSGYTF. DNA for the CDR3: TGTGCCAGTAGTAAACGACAGGCGGCAACTTCTGGCTACACCTTC.

The V gene is TRBV20-1, the J gene TRBJ2-7; no clear D. V gave up 0 bases and J gave up 6 bases, with 9 bases separating them. Germline-derived CDR1 and CDR2 are DFQATT and SNEGSKA (reference sequence). The CDR3 has 12 amino acids. CDR3 DNA sequence: TGCAGTGCTAGAGATCAGCCCACCGAGCAGTACTTC. It specifies CSARDQPTEQYF.

This clonotype was counted at least ten times. The genes are TRBV13 and TRBJ2-7; 9 positions agree with TRBD1. Germline trimming cut 5 bases from V and 6 bases from J; bases unmatched to any gene: 8. From germline, CDR1 is PRHDT and CDR2 FYEKMQ (reference sequence). There are 14 residues in the CDR3. Written as DNA, the CDR3 is TGTGCCAGCAGCGGGCGGACAGGGGTTGGCGAGCAGTACTTC. Translating it yields CASSGRTGVGEQYF.

In this sample, this clonotype turned up a few times. The V call is TRBV7-9, the J call TRBJ2-7; 7 bases line up with TRBD2. Germline CDR1 is SEHNR and CDR2 is FQNEAQ (reference sequence). The CDR3 runs to 14 residues. V lost 1 base to trimming and J lost 1 base; unmatched junction nucleotides: 1. CDR3 nucleotides: TGTGCCAGCAGCTTAGGGGAGGGATCCTACGAGCAGTACTTC. Amino acid sequence: CASSLGEGSYEQYF.